One sample yielded the 23 T cell receptor beta chains listed below, sequenced in a study of blood T cell repertoires in COVID-19 (dated by TCRdb to 2020 to 2022). Libraries came from the immunoSEQ multiplex PCR assay. The table was pulled from immuneACCESS by TCRdb, which kept in-frame rearrangements only. Such tables lose some clones; where checked, under half of the loss comes from unresolved V genes, and the rest has no known cause. This sample has more than 400,000 clones in its table, and roughly nine tenths of those were observed once. About 0.75% of the sample is in the top ten clones. Sequencing input: PBMCs or T cells enriched from blood (not recorded which). The source is a woman between 18 and 30 years old who had recovered from COVID-19.

The genes are TRBV7-3 and TRBJ1-2, with D perhaps TRBD1 (6 bases). This CDR3 has 13 amino acids. The V end lost 3 bases, the J end lost 4 bases, and 9 bases lay between the germline ends. Germline V lookup: CDR1 SGHTA, CDR2 FQGTGA. Written as DNA, the CDR3 is TGTGCCAGCAGCTTTACAGGGTCCTATGGCTACACCTTC. It translates to CASSFTGSYGYTF.

The genes are TRBV9 and TRBJ2-1; D remains ambiguous. Trimming took 3 bases from V and 6 from J, leaving 10 bases between them. The CDR3 contains 13 residues. Germline loops: CDR1 SGDLS, CDR2 YYNGEE. The CDR3 region has the DNA TGTGCCAGCAGCGCGTTAAATTCCAATGAGCAGTTCTTC. Its protein product is CASSALNSNEQFF.

The chain joins TRBV3-1 (or the pseudogene TRBV3-2) to TRBJ2-7, with 7 bases identical to TRBD1. Germline lookup yields CDR1 LGHDT and CDR2 YNNKEL (reference sequence). The V gene end was trimmed by 4 bases and the J gene end by 7 bases; junction bases not matched to a gene: 13. The CDR3 has 15 residues. CDR3 DNA sequence: TGTGCCAGCAGCCCACAGAGACAGGGCTCCGGGGAGCAGTACTTC. The encoded protein is CASSPQRQGSGEQYF.

The chain carries TRBV10-3 and TRBJ2-5; TRBD2 matches 9 bases. The V gene's germline CDR1 is ENHRY and CDR2 SYGVKD. The CDR3 length is 14 residues. V lost 7 bases to trimming and J lost 2 bases; unmatched junction nucleotides: 5. The CDR3: CAITNSGGQETQYF. The CDR3 coding sequence is TGTGCCATCACGAATAGCGGGGGTCAAGAGACCCAGTACTTC.

This sequence joins TRBV21-1 and TRBJ1-4; the table gives TRBD1 as D, unverified against the DNA. TRBV21-1 is described as a pseudogene. The CDR3 contains 14 residues. The CDR3 protein is CASSMKAGDEKLFF. In DNA, the CDR3 is TGTGCCAGCAGCATGAAGGCAGGGGATGAAAAACTGTTTTTT.

The chain is built from TRBV6-6 and TRBJ2-7; D is unclear. Germline-derived CDR1 and CDR2 are MNHNY and SVGAGI (reference sequence). The ends were cut back, 2 bases at V and 1 base at J, with 9 bases in the middle. The CDR3 is 14 amino acids. The CDR3 bases are TGTGCCAGCAGTTACCGTTCGGAGTCCTACGAGCAGTACTTC. This gives the protein CASSYRSESYEQYF.

This clone has a count of ten or more. This specimen includes other DNA sequences encoding the same CDR3. The chain carries TRBV2 and TRBJ1-2, with 9 bases fitting TRBD1. CDR1 SNHLY and CDR2 FYNNEI come from the germline V gene. Germline trimming cut 6 bases from V and 2 bases from J; bases unmatched to any gene: 7. The length of the CDR3 is 15 residues. This chain's CDR3 is CASSAGTGLNYGYTF. The DNA for the CDR3 is TGTGCCAGCAGCGCCGGGACAGGGCTGAACTATGGCTACACCTTC. Complete variable domain (other parts from reference TRBV2 and TRBJ1-2): EPEVTQTPSHQVTQMGQEVILRCVPISNHLYFYWYRQILGQKVEFLVSFYNNEISEKSEIFDDQFSVERPDGSNFTLKIRSTKLEDSAMYFCASSAGTGLNYGYTFGSGTRLTVV.

The genes are TRBV2 and TRBJ1-5; D perhaps matches TRBD1 (6 bases). Germline CDR1 and CDR2: SNHLY and FYNNEI. V was clipped by 0 bases and J by 0 bases, with 18 bases between them. The CDR3 is made up of 19 amino acids. CDR3 loop: CASSEAFHRVRDSNQPQHF. The CDR3 nucleotides read TGTGCCAGCAGTGAAGCCTTCCACAGGGTTAGAGATAGCAATCAGCCCCAGCATTTT.

The chain has TRBV29-1 and TRBJ2-5; TRBD2 matches at 11 bases. The V gene end was trimmed by 5 bases and the J gene end by 4 bases; junction bases not matched to a gene: 0. The CDR3 contains 12 residues. Germline V gene data show CDR1 as SQVTM and CDR2 as ANQGSEA. The CDR3 spells CSVTSGGETQYF. As DNA, the CDR3 is TGCAGCGTTACTAGCGGGGGAGAGACCCAGTACTTC.

This clone showed up just a few times. The chain links TRBV7-3 to TRBJ1-3, with D perhaps matching TRBD1 (6 bases). Germline lookup yields CDR1 SGHTA and CDR2 FQGTGA. Trimming left V 8 bases short and J 6 bases short, with 17 bases between. The CDR3 totals 14 residues. The CDR3 coding sequence is TGTGCCAGCTCTAAAGGGGGGGCGGAAAACACCATATATTTT. Its translation: CASSKGGAENTIYF.

This chain connects TRBV29-1 to TRBJ2-2; D not resolved. CDR3 size: 12 residues. Trimming took 5 bases from V and 1 from J, leaving 5 bases between them. CDR1 is SQVTM and CDR2 is ANQGSEA in the germline V gene. CDR3 loop: CSVTVNTGELFF. The CDR3 DNA follows: TGCAGCGTTACAGTGAACACCGGGGAGCTGTTTTTT.

This clone was seen once. This chain joins TRBV28 and TRBJ1-2; D is unclear. V was shortened by 1 base and J by 3 bases, with 9 bases between the two germline ends. This CDR3 contains 14 residues. Germline CDR1 is MDHEN and CDR2 is SYDVKM. CDR3 bases: TGTGCCAGCAGTTTATCCCCGGACTACTATGGCTACACCTTC. It yields the protein CASSLSPDYYGYTF.

The chain has TRBV5-1 and TRBJ1-1, with 7 bases that match TRBD1. Trimming cost V 5 bases and J 1 base; bases outside gene matches: 8. This CDR3 comprises 15 residues. Germline CDR1 and CDR2: SGHRS and YFSETQ. CDR3 sequence: CASSFDRDGNTEAFF. CDR3 DNA: TGCGCCAGCAGTTTTGACAGGGACGGGAACACTGAAGCTTTCTTT.

This chain joins TRBV19 and TRBJ1-1; TRBD1 is a possible D gene (6 bases). The CDR3 is 15 amino acids. In germline, CDR1 is LNHDA, CDR2 SQIVND (reference sequence). With 4 bases removed from V and 0 bases from J, the gap between germline ends came to 12 bases. The CDR3 loop is CASSTLGQLNTEAFF. The CDR3, as DNA: TGTGCCAGTAGTACCCTCGGACAGCTGAACACTGAAGCTTTCTTT.

The rearrangement uses TRBV18 and TRBJ1-2, with 8 bases aligning to TRBD1. The trim removed 3 bases at V and 3 bases at J, leaving 3 bases unmatched. CDR1 and CDR2 from the germline V gene are KGHSH and LQKENI. The CDR3 runs to 14 residues. The CDR3 DNA reads as TGTGCCAGCTCACCGACGACAGGGGACTATGGCTACACCTTC. This translates into CASSPTTGDYGYTF.

V gene TRBV5-1 combines with J gene TRBJ2-7, with TRBD2 matching over 7 bases. The CDR3 has 13 residues. Germline V lookup: CDR1 SGHRS, CDR2 YFSETQ. V gave up 4 bases and J gave up 7 bases; unmatched junction bases: 8. The CDR3 nucleotides read TGCGCCAGCAGCCGTAATGTCGGGGGGGAGCAGTACTTC. Its translation is CASSRNVGGEQYF.

This chain uses TRBV7-6 with TRBJ1-3; weak D call: TRBD1 (5 bases). The CDR3 loop spans 16 amino acids. Trimming stripped 4 bases from V and 3 bases from J, with 16 bases between. CDR1 is SGHVS and CDR2 is FNYEAQ in the germline V gene. The CDR3 DNA sequence: TGTGCCAGCAGCTCTACCGTGACAGAAAATGGAAACACCATATATTTT. Protein sequence: CASSSTVTENGNTIYF.

CDR3 sequence: CASSSNPGVTEAFF. CDR3 sequence (DNA): TGTGCCAGCAGTTCAAATCCAGGGGTCACTGAAGCTTTCTTT. The chain employs TRBV2 and TRBJ1-1; D possibly corresponds to TRBD1 (6 bases). The germline CDR1 and CDR2 sequences are SNHLY and FYNNEI. Trimming shortened V by 5 bases and J by 4 bases, and 14 bases separated the two germline ends. This CDR3 is built from 14 residues.

The chain joins TRBV2 to TRBJ1-1; no firm D call. The CDR3 has 11 residues. V dropped 10 bases and J dropped 3 bases, with 9 bases sitting between them. Germline V gene data show CDR1 as SNHLY and CDR2 as FYNNEI. In nucleotides, the CDR3 is TGTGCCATCCATCGCGACACTGAAGCTTTCTTT. It encodes CAIHRDTEAFF.

Worth noting for this clone: Additional DNA sequences in this sample encode the identical CDR3. V and J are TRBV10-3 and TRBJ2-5; D might be TRBD1 (5 bases). The CDR3 consists of 12 residues. Germline V gene lookup returns CDR1 ENHRY and CDR2 SYGVKD. V shed 2 bases and J shed 4 bases, with 5 bases lying between them. Here the CDR3 reads CAISERGETQYF. CDR3 in DNA: TGTGCCATCAGTGAGAGGGGAGAGACCCAGTACTTC.

The chain combines TRBV27 with TRBJ2-6; 10 bases map to TRBD1. V lost 5 bases and J lost 4; bases outside the gene matches: 14. The germline V gene encodes CDR1 MNHEY and CDR2 SMNVEV (reference sequence). CDR3 size: 19 residues. The CDR3, as DNA: TGTGCCAGCAGTCCCCGAGTCCCGGGACAGGGGTCAGGGGCCAACGTCCTGACTTTC. It codes for CASSPRVPGQGSGANVLTF.

This clone was seen a few times. The genes are TRBV10-1 and TRBJ2-2; D is ambiguous. There are 14 residues in the CDR3. Trimming removed 0 bases from V and 8 bases from J, with 10 bases in between. The germline V gene encodes CDR1 WNHNN and CDR2 SYGVQD (reference sequence). The CDR3 DNA sequence: TGCGCCAGCAGTGAGTCTACAGTAAAAGGGGAGCTGTTTTTT. As protein: CASSESTVKGELFF.

The chain uses TRBV11-2 and TRBJ2-3; D may be TRBD1 (5 bases). Per the germline V gene, CDR1 is SGHAT and CDR2 is FQNNGV. The CDR3 length is 17 residues. V lost 1 base and J 3 bases, leaving 17 bases between the germline ends. The CDR3: CASSLGKGFTPTDTQYF. The DNA for the CDR3 is TGTGCCAGCAGCTTAGGGAAGGGGTTCACTCCTACAGATACGCAGTATTTT.